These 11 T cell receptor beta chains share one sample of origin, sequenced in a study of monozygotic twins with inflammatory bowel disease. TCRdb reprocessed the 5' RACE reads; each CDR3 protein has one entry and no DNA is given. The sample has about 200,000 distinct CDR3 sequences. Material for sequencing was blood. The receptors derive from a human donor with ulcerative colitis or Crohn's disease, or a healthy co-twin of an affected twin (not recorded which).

This CDR3 reads CASSLGLAGGTGELFF. The J gene is TRBJ2-2, the V gene TRBV7-2; TCRdb's D gene call, TRBD2, goes unchecked for lack of DNA. CDR3 length: 16 amino acids. The V gene's germline CDR1 is SGHTA and CDR2 FQGNSA.

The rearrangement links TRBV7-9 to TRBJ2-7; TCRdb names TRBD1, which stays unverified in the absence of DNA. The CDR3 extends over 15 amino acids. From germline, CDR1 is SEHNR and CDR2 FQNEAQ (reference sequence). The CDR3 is CASSWMDRGSYEQYF.

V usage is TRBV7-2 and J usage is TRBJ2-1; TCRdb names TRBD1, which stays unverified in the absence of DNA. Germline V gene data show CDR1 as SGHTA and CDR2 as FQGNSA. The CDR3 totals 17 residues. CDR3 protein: CASSFPAGRAQGDEQFF. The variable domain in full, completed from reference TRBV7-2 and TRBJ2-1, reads GAGVSQSPSNKVTEKGKDVELRCDPISGHTALYWYRQSLGQGLEFLIYFQGNSAPDKSGLPSDRFSAERTGGSVSTLTIQRTQQEDSAVYLCASSFPAGRAQGDEQFFGPGTRLTVL.

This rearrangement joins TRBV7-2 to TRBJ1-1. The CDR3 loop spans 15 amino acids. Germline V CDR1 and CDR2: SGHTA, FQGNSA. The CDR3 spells CASSPPAGHGTEAFF.

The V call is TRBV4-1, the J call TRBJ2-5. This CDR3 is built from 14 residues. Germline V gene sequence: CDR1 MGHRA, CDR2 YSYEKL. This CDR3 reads CASSQGVRQETQYF.

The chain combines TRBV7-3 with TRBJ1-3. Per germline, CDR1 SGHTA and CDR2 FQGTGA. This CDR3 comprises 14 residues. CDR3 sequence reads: CASSLSGPADTIYF.

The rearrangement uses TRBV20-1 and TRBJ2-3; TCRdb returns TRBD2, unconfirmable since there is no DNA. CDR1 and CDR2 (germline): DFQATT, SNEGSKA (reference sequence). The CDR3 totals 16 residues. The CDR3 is CSARGWTSGGQDTQYF.

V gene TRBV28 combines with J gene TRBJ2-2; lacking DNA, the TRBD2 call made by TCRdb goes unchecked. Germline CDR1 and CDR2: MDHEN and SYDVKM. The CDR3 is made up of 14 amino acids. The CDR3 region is CASRGAGYTGELFF.

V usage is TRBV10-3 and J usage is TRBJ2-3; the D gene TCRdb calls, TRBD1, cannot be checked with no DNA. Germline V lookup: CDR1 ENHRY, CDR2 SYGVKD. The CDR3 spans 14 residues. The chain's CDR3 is CAISQWTVQGTQYF.

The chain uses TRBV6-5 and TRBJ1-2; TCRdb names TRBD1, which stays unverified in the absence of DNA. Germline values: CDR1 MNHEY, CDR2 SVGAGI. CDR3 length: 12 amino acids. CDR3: CASSGPGTGNTF.

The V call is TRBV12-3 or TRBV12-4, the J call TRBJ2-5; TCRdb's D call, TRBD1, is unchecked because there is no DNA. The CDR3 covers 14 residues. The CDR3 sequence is CASRFGTGGETQYF.